This T cell receptor (beta chain) was recorded in a study of vaccination effects on CD4 cells after COVID-19. Across the whole study: Median timing of post-vaccine samples was 72 days after the second dose. The study's findings and limits: The authors studied few convalescent patients and collected no early post-infection timepoints.

The table came from immunoSEQ multiplex PCR; TCRdb's copy has only in-frame clones and leaves some out. The sample holds tens of thousands of clones, 81% seen once. Sequencing in the ViraFEST assay came after antigen-specific CD4+ T cells had been expanded with viral peptide pools, which were used to stimulate PBMC. The culture ran for approximately nine days before CD4+ T cells were isolated. BNT162b2 vaccine or mRNA-1273 vaccine was given to participants in two doses. Each culture well received a few million PBMC. These cells were then cultured in IMDM with about 10 IU/ml IL-2 and around 9.6 ug/ml peptides. As to this clone: Its antigen is unknown.

This receptor was taken from a human donor who received a COVID-19 vaccine. Sample: CD4+ T cells from PBMCs cultured with HCoV-229E spike peptides, taken after COVID-19 vaccination.

As DNA, the CDR3 is TGTGCCAGTAACCACGGCGGAAACACCATATATTTT. Amino acid sequence: CASNHGGNTIYF. V and J are TRBV6-5 and TRBJ1-3; D gene ambiguous. Deletions cut 9 bases from V and 4 bases from J, with 10 bases between. This CDR3 is 12 amino acids long. Germline V gene sequence: CDR1 MNHEY, CDR2 SVGAGI.